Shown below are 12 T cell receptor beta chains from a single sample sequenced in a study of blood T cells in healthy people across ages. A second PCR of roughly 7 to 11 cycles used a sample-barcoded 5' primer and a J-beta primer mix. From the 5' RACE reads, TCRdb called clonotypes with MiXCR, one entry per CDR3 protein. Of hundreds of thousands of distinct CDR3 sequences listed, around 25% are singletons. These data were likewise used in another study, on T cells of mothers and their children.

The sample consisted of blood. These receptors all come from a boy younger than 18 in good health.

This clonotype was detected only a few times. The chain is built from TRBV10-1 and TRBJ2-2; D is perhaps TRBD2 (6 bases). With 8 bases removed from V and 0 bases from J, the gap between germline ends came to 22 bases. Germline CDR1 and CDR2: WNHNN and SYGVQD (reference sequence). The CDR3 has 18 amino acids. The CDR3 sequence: CASQKGKPGDPNTGELFF. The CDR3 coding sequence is TGCGCCAGCCAAAAGGGAAAACCGGGGGACCCGAACACCGGGGAGCTGTTTTTT.

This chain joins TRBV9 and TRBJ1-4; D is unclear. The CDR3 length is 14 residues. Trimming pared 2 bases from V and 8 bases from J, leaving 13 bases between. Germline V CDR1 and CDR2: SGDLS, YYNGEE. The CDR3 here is CASSVGPQVEKLFF. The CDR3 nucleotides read TGTGCCAGCAGCGTCGGACCCCAGGTGGAAAAACTGTTTTTT.

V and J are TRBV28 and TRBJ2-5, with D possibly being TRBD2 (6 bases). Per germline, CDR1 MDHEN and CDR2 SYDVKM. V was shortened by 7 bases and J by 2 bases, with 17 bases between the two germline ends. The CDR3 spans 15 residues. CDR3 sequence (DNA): TGTGCCAGCACCTTCCCTAGCGACGCACAAGAGACCCAGTACTTC. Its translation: CASTFPSDAQETQYF.

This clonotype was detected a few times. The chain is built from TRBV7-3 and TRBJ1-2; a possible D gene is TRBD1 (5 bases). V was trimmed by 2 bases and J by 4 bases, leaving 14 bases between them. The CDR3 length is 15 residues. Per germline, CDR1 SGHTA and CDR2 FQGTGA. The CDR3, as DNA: TGTGCCAGCAGCTTAGGAAGCAGGGAGCCCTATGGCTACACCTTC. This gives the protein CASSLGSREPYGYTF.

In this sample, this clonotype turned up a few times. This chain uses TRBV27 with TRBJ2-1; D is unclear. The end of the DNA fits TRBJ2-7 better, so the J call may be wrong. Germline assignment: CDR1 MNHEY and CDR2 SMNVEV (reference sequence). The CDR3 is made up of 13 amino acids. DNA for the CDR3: TGTGCCAGCAGTTCCCGGATATACTACGAGCAGTACTTC. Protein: CASSSRIYYEQYF.

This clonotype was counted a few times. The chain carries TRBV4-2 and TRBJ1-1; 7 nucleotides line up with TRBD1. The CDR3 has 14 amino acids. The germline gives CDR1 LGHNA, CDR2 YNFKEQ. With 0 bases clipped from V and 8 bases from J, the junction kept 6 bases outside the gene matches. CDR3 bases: TGTGCCAGCAGCCAAGATCGTCAGGGGGAGGAAGCTTTCTTT. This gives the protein CASSQDRQGEEAFF.

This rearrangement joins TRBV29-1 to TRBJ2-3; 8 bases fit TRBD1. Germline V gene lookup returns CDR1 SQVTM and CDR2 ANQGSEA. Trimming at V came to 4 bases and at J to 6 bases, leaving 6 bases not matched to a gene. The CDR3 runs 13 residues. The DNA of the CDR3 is TGCAGCGTTGCCTGGACAGGGACGGATACGCAGTATTTT. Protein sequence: CSVAWTGTDTQYF.

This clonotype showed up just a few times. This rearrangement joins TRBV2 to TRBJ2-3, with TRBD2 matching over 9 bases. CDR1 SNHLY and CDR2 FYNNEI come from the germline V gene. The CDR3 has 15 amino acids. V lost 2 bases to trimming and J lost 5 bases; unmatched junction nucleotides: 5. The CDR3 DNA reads TGTGCCAGCAGTGAACGGGTGCGGGGGGGAGATACGCAGTATTTT. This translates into CASSERVRGGDTQYF.

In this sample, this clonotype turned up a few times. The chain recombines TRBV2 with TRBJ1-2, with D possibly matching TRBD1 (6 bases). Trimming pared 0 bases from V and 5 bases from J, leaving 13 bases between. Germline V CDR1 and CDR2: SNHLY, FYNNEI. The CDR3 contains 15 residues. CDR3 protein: CASSEADGRGYGYTF. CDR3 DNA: TGTGCCAGCAGTGAAGCAGACGGCAGGGGTTATGGCTACACCTTC.

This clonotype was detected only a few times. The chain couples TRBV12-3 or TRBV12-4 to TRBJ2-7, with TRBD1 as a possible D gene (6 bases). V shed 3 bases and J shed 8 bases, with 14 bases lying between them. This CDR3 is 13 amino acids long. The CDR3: CASSLARQDKQYF. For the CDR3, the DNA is TGTGCCAGCAGTTTGGCGCGACAGGATAAGCAGTACTTC.

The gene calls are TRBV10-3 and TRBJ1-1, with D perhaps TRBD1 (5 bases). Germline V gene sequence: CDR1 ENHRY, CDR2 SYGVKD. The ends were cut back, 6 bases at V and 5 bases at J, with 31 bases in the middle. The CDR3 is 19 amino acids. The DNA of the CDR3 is TGTGCCATCAGCGACCCCCGGGACCGCCTAGGTGCGGGGGGGACTGAAGCTTTCTTT. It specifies CAISDPRDRLGAGGTEAFF.

The CDR3 reads CASSSYRGPAEKLFF. The CDR3 DNA sequence: TGTGCCAGCAGTTCCTACAGGGGGCCTGCTGAAAAACTGTTTTTT. The chain employs TRBV6-5 and TRBJ1-4; 9 bases are shared with TRBD1. Germline V gene data show CDR1 as MNHEY and CDR2 as SVGAGI. V lost 4 bases and J lost 7; bases outside the gene matches: 7. This CDR3 has 15 residues.